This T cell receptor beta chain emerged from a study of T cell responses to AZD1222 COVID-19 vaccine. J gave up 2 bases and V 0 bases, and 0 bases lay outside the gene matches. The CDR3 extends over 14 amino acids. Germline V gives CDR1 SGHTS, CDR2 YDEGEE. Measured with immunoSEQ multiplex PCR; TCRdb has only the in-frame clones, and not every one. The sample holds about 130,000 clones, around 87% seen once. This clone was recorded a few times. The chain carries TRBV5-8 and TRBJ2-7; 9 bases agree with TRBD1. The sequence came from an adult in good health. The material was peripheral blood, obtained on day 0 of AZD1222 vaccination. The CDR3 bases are TGTGCCAGCAGCTTGGGACAGGGGGCCTACGAGCAGTACTTC. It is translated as CASSLGQGAYEQYF.